This entry features one T cell receptor beta chain sequence. What it binds is not known. The read terminates 3 residues ahead of where the CDR3 ends, so the germline J gene completes it. CDR3 length: 15 amino acids. Trimming took off 3 bases at V and 6 bases at J, with 15 bases between the two ends. Per germline, CDR1 MNHEY and CDR2 SVGEGT. The data belong to a study of T cells in women clearing cervical HPV infection. Study-wide findings and caveats: Richness plus V gene abundances separated cases from controls with AUC around 0.8. Timing of associations relative to infection is unclear; T-cell subsets were not isolated. Cases carried less TRBV6-7 than controls: around 0.11% versus 0.15%.

Genomic DNA, averaging approximately 1,200 ng per sample, yielded TCR beta CDR3 via immunoSEQ. Clones were read by immunoSEQ multiplex PCR, and TCRdb kept only the in-frame ones, dropping some. The sample has about 30,000 clones. The clonotype originates from a woman between 18 and 70 years old with a cervical HPV16 infection that either progressed to CIN3+ or cleared (not recorded which). This chain links TRBV6-2 or TRBV6-3 with TRBJ2-1; D gene uncertain. Sequenced: blood buffy coat. The CDR3 protein is CASSYRAPVGNEQFF. CDR3 DNA (partial): TGTGCCAGCAGTTATAGGGCCCCCGTTGGCAATGAG.